This T cell receptor beta chain was retrieved from a study of blood T cell repertoires in COVID-19. Study at large: Acute and convalescent COVID-19 specimens originated in the United States, Italy and Spain. From T cells, B-cell-depleted T cells, or PBMCs came the material, which was cDNA or gDNA.

Authors' analysis steps: Amplification from reference gene primers served as the basis for estimated nucleated cell counts. Assay used: immunoSEQ multiplex PCR; TCRdb lists only in-frame clones, some missing. That table is the source of V, J and clone size, and D and trimming were worked out from the DNA. Here the sample spans around 100,000 clones, 88% being singletons. The J segment lost 1 base and the V segment lost 3 bases, leaving 9 bases of the junction unmatched. The length of the CDR3 is 16 residues. Germline CDR1 reads KGHSH; CDR2 reads LQKENI. This sequence joins TRBV18 and TRBJ2-7; 7 bases are a match to TRBD1. Sequences were obtained from peripheral blood. The sequence came from a woman aged 60 to 75 with acute or convalescent COVID-19. The CDR3 DNA reads TGTGCCAGCTCACCTGGAAACAGGGGAATTTCCTACGAGCAGTACTTC. Its translation: CASSPGNRGISYEQYF.